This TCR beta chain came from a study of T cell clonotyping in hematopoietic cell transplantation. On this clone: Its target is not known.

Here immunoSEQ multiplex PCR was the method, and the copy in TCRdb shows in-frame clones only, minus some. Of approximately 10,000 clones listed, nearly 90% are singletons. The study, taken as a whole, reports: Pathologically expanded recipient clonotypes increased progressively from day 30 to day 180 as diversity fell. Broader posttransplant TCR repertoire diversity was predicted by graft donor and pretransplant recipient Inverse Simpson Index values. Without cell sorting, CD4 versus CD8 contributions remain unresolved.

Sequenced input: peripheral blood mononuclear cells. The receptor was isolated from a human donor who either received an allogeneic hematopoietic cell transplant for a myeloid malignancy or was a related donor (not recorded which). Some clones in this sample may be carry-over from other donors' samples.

The CDR3 region has the DNA TGTGCCAGCAGCCCCGACAGGGATAATGGCTACACCTTC. Its protein is CASSPDRDNGYTF. The chain has TRBV7-2 and TRBJ1-2; 7 positions agree with TRBD1. The CDR3 is made up of 13 amino acids. V lost 5 bases, J lost 6 bases, and 6 bases stayed unmatched. Germline CDR1 is SGHTA and CDR2 is FQGNSA.